The T cell receptor beta chain under discussion was sequenced for a study of CD8 T cells in Susac syndrome. Whole-study findings and limits: Regarding the TCR sequencing and HLA analysis, the study admitted that a relatively small number of individuals were involved.

As regards this clonotype: Its antigen is undetermined.

CDR3 length: 13 residues. Germline assignment: CDR1 SNHLY and CDR2 FYNNEI. Trimming stripped 7 bases from V and 4 bases from J, with 11 bases between. TCR beta was sequenced from blood CD8+ and CD4+ T cells. Random hexamers served to reverse transcribe roughly 0.45 to 1 ug RNA. From the immunoSEQ multiplex PCR reads, TCRdb called clonotypes with MiXCR, one entry per CDR3 protein. The sample yields under 85,000 distinct CDR3 sequences, 80% to 95% seen once. Sequencing was carried out using CD8+ T cells from PBMCs. The rearrangement links TRBV2 to TRBJ1-5; D possibly corresponds to TRBD1 (6 bases). This receptor was taken from a human donor with Susac syndrome. The CDR3 reads CASKGDGNQPQHF. The DNA of the CDR3 is TGTGCCAGCAAGGGGGATGGTAATCAGCCCCAGCATTTT.